This is a list of T cell receptor beta chains from one sample in a study of T-cell memory formation after mild COVID-19. MiXCR was run by TCRdb on the 5' RACE reads, yielding one entry per CDR3 protein. The data contain fewer than 600,000 distinct CDR3 sequences, less than 25% of them singletons. The sequenced sample was PBMCs or a T cell subset sorted from them (not recorded which). The receptors were gathered from an adult woman who had mild COVID-19 (a few samples of this study predate the infection). Cell type and time point are not known. Both conserved end residues are part of each CDR3. Only part of the rows carry a size: once, few, many, or a class if the clone is expanded.

clone_size v_call cdr3_aa
few TRBV6-5 CASSYGGRGIGETQYF
few TRBV12-3/TRBV12-4 CASREDRFGEQFF
- TRBV5-5 CASSARTANTEAFF
- TRBV6-1 CASSGAGIDIQYF
- TRBV11-2 CASSPALRSGRQGQFF
few TRBV23-1 CASSQAASYQETQYF
few TRBV4-2 CASSQGPQQQYF
many TRBV20-1 CSARDGRERIITSTDTQYF
few TRBV19 CASSSSPTGNQPQHF
few TRBV12-3/TRBV12-4 CASSLGGRLEQYF
few TRBV6-1 CALEGNTEAFF
- TRBV4-2 CASSPPDRGYNSPLHF
- TRBV7-9 CASKRDQSYNEQFF
few TRBV7-3 CASSSRRGSPQHF
few TRBV29-1 CSVELVEGAGASYEQYF
few TRBV7-9 CASNKPQGTQYF
few TRBV20-1 CSARVTPSSYEQYF
- TRBV29-1 CSVRLGQGDTDTQYF
- TRBV6-6 CASTIQGGTEAFF
few TRBV7-9 CASSSGQKNTEAFF
few TRBV7-2 CASSLGRTGASETQYF
- TRBV12-3/TRBV12-4 CASSLGLAVSDTQYF
- TRBV7-2 CASSRHTGGYEQYF
- TRBV12-3/TRBV12-4 CASSPDSGEDHYNEQFF
- TRBV18 CASSPQAVSLYEQYF
- TRBV9 CASSDRDTPYEQYF